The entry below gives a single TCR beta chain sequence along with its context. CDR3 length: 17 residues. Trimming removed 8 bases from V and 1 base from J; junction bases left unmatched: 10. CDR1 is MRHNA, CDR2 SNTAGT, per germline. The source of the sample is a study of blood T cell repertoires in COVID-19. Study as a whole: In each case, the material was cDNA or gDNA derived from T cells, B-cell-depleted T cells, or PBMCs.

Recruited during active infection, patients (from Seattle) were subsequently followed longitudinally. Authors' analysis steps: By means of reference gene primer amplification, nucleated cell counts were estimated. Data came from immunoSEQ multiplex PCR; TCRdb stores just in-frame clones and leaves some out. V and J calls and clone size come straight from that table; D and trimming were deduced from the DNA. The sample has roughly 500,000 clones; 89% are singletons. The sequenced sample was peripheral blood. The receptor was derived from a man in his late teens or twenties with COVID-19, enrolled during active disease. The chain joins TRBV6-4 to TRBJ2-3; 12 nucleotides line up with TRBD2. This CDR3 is CASPGTSGFSGTDTQYF. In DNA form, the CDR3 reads TGTGCCAGCCCTGGGACTAGCGGGTTTTCAGGCACAGATACGCAGTATTTT.